This TCR beta chain stems from a study of early T cells in non-severe SARS-CoV-2 infection. Study in general: Chains stayed unpaired after sequencing of bulk RNA from unsorted whole blood.

This clonotype was detected a few times. Its cognate antigen is unknown. Molecules of cDNA were individually given unique molecular identifiers that were attached to them. Using its own MiXCR run on the 5' RACE reads, TCRdb lists one record per CDR3 protein. Seen here are over 55,000 distinct CDR3 sequences, approximately 8% observed once, and the top ten hold about 3.7%. Overall study findings and caveats: Lookups in VDJdb leaned toward anti-spike CD8 responses and missed private and CD4 specificities.

Per the germline V gene, CDR1 is MGHDK and CDR2 is SYGVNS. The CDR3 is made up of 11 amino acids. The germline V and J ends were trimmed by 5 bases and 1 base, with 2 bases remaining between them. The chain couples TRBV25-1 to TRBJ2-5; D is unclear. What was sequenced was whole blood. This clonotype originated in an adult who was a healthcare worker with PCR-confirmed SARS-CoV-2 infection or an uninfected control (not recorded which). The CDR3 loop reads CASSIQETQYF. CDR3 DNA sequence: TGTGCCAGCAGTATCCAAGAGACCCAGTACTTC.